Described below is a single T cell receptor beta chain sequence and its context. The antigen remains unidentified. This sample is drawn from a study of a mutant IDH1 vaccine in newly diagnosed glioma. Study context: Treated patients comprised about 60% males and about 40% females, mean age around 40 years. Patients arrived already treated with radiotherapy, temozolomide, or both, most having had both. Study-level findings and limits: Vaccine-induced responses were seen in roughly 93% of patients, spanning several MHC alleles.

Time point noted: baseline, week 1 (first vaccination visit). The treatment was: pre-vaccination baseline after standard-of-care therapy. Donors harbored newly found WHO grade 3 or 4 IDH1-mutant, ATRX-lost astrocytomas. Using immunoSEQ multiplex PCR, the repertoire was profiled, and TCRdb retains in-frame clones only, with some absent. Among 25,000 to 35,000 clones listed, roughly 82% were seen once. The ends lost 2 bases at V and 1 base at J; junction bases unmatched: 8. This CDR3 comprises 17 residues. The germline V gene has CDR1 SNHLY and CDR2 FYNNEI. The source material was PBMCs, sampled from a glioma patient treated with radiotherapy, temozolomide or both. This chain uses TRBV2 with TRBJ2-7; 10 positions agree with TRBD2. The source of this sequence is a man aged 25-45 years with glioma. The CDR3 DNA is TGTGCCAGCAGTGAACTTGGACTAGCGGAACTTTCCTACGAGCAGTACTTC. It translates to CASSELGLAELSYEQYF.